The text below deals with one TCR beta chain. Its matching antigen is unknown. This sample is part of a study of T-cell memory formation after mild COVID-19. General study findings and limits: The study found contracting CD4+ clones mainly in CM and EM and contracting CD8+ clones in EMRA.

TCRdb fed the 5' RACE reads into MiXCR, producing one record per CDR3 protein. The sample has roughly 150,000 distinct CDR3 sequences, about an eighth seen once; the top ten hold approximately 3.5%. The length of the CDR3 is 14 residues. Trimming stripped 3 bases from V and 2 bases from J, with 8 bases between. Germline V gene data show CDR1 as KGHDR and CDR2 as SFDVKD. Sequenced sample: PBMCs or a T cell subset sorted from them (not recorded which). J is TRBJ2-3 and V is TRBV24-1, with a tentative D call TRBD1 (5 bases). The sequence was collected from a man younger than 35 who had mild COVID-19 (a few samples of this study predate the infection). Cell type and time point are not known. CDR3 in amino acids: CATSDPQDTDTQYF. CDR3 sequence (DNA): TGTGCCACCAGTGATCCACAGGACACAGATACGCAGTATTTT.